This TCR beta chain was sequenced in a study of lymphopenia after photon versus proton radiotherapy. The CDR3 length is 14 residues. The germline gives CDR1 WNHNN, CDR2 SYGVQD (reference sequence). Trimming took 6 bases from V and 2 from J; bases not matched to a gene: 4. This clone has only one observation. Clones were sequenced by immunoSEQ multiplex PCR, and TCRdb holds only the in-frame ones, with some missing. This table has roughly 30,000 clones, under 90% appearing once. The rearrangement links TRBV10-1 to TRBJ2-3; TRBD2 matches 8 bases. The input for sequencing was peripheral blood, taken from a patient treated with photon-based radiotherapy. The TCR originated in a woman aged 50 to 60 with pancreatic cancer. CDR3 sequence: CASSPSGSTDTQYF. The CDR3 DNA is TGCGCCAGCAGCCCTAGCGGGTCCACAGATACGCAGTATTTT.